In its sample, the clone carrying this TCR beta chain was seen a few times. Germline lookup yields CDR1 SGHRS and CDR2 YFSETQ. This CDR3 comprises 14 residues. With 2 bases removed from V and 2 bases from J, the gap between germline ends came to 8 bases. This entry is derived from a study of cytomegalovirus exposure and HLA in healthy donors. This PCR relied on a set of 60 Vbeta primers and 13 Jbeta primers. The method was immunoSEQ multiplex PCR; TCRdb's version includes in-frame clones alone and lacks a portion of them. The sample lists nearly 200,000 clones, about nine tenths occurring once. This chain uses TRBV5-1 with TRBJ1-3; no firm D call. This clonotype was obtained from a man aged 30 to 39 in good health and CMV-seronegative. Material for sequencing was PBMCs. Written as DNA, the CDR3 is TGCGCCAGCAGCTTTTCTACCGCTGGAAACACCATATATTTT. This gives the protein CASSFSTAGNTIYF.